The source of this T cell receptor (beta chain) is a study of blood T cell repertoires in COVID-19. The wider study: The United States, Italy and Spain were the sources of the acute and convalescent COVID-19 samples.

Authors' data handling: It was from reference gene primer amplification that nucleated cell counts were estimated. Only in-frame clones appear in the TCRdb table, and some are missing; sequencing was by immunoSEQ multiplex PCR. Clonal size and the V and J genes are those of that table, whereas D and trimming came from the DNA. This sample carries 250,000 to 300,000 clones, around nine tenths of them seen once, and the ten largest clones take more than 8.5%. V was pared by 4 bases and J by 2 bases, with 17 bases of the junction left unmatched. CDR1 is LGHNA, CDR2 YNFKEQ, per germline. CDR3 length: 19 amino acids. Followed longitudinally, the Seattle patients had been enrolled during active infection.

The sequencing sample was made of peripheral blood. This chain uses TRBV4-2 with TRBJ1-2; 9 bases line up with TRBD1. This clonotype was sampled from a woman in her seventies with COVID-19, enrolled during active disease. CDR3 in DNA: TGTGCCAGCAGCCCAAAGAATGTCGCCGGGACAGGGAGCAACTATGGCTACACCTTC. It encodes CASSPKNVAGTGSNYGYTF.